These 17 T cell receptor beta chains came from one sample sequenced in a study of T-cell reconstitution after alpha-beta-depleted transplantation in children. Unique molecular identifiers were used in preparing the TCRbeta library. Each CDR3 protein is one row after TCRdb ran MiXCR on the PCR reads. Of some 490,000 distinct CDR3 sequences in the sample, approximately 12% are singletons; the top ten hold about 6%. Sequencing was performed on PBMCs from the stem cell graft donor, taken from the stem cell graft. The receptors come from a human donor who donated a stem cell graft to a child with combined immunodeficiency.

In its sample, this clonotype was seen many times. This chain uses TRBV4-2 with TRBJ2-1; D remains unclear. V gave up 0 bases and J gave up 2 bases, with 14 bases separating them. Germline-derived CDR1 and CDR2 are LGHNA and YNFKEQ. The CDR3 is 17 residues long. CDR3 in DNA: TGTGCCAGCAGCCAAGAATCGGGCCCCCTCGCCTACAATGAGCAGTTCTTC. This codes for CASSQESGPLAYNEQFF.

The chain recombines TRBV12-3 or TRBV12-4 with TRBJ2-2, with D perhaps matching TRBD1 (6 bases). The length of the CDR3 is 16 residues. Between the trimmed V and J ends, which lost 5 bases and 6 bases, there was a span of 19 bases. The CDR3 region has the DNA TGTGCCAGCAGTCGCGACCGGGACACACAATCCGGGGAGCTGTTTTTT. Amino acids: CASSRDRDTQSGELFF.

The V and J genes are TRBV3-1 and TRBJ2-3; D remains unclear. CDR3 length equals 14 residues. V dropped 3 bases and J dropped 0 bases, with 7 bases sitting between them. CDR1 and CDR2 from the germline V gene are LGHDT and YNNKEL (reference sequence). CDR3 nucleotide sequence: TGTGCCAGCAGCCAGGTGGGGAGCACAGATACGCAGTATTTT. Translated, it gives CASSQVGSTDTQYF.

This clonotype was found a few times. The rearrangement uses TRBV10-3 and TRBJ2-2, with TRBD2 matching 9 bases. Germline V CDR1 and CDR2: ENHRY, SYGVKD. The CDR3 length is 15 residues. The ends lost 6 bases at V and 3 bases at J; junction bases unmatched: 5. The CDR3 DNA reads TGTGCCATCAGCTTTAGCGGGGGAGACACCGGGGAGCTGTTTTTT. It is translated as CAISFSGGDTGELFF.

The sample holds a few counts of this clonotype. The V call is TRBV25-1, the J call TRBJ2-7; 12 bases are a match to TRBD1. With V trimmed by 3 bases and J by 6 bases, 9 bases remained unmatched. CDR3 size: 16 residues. Germline loops: CDR1 MGHDK, CDR2 SYGVNS. The DNA of the CDR3 is TGTGCCAGCAGTGAGGGAGATGGGACAGGGGGCTTCGAGCAGTACTTC. It codes for CASSEGDGTGGFEQYF.

In this sample, this clonotype turned up many times. The CDR3, as DNA: TGTGCCAGCAGCTTGTCTGGGACTAATGAAAAACTGTTTTTT. This encodes CASSLSGTNEKLFF. This rearrangement joins TRBV7-6 to TRBJ1-4; unclear D gene. Trimming removed 3 bases from V and 2 bases from J, with 7 bases in between. In germline, CDR1 is SGHVS, CDR2 FNYEAQ. This CDR3 is 14 amino acids long.

This chain uses TRBV20-1 with TRBJ2-7; the D call may be TRBD1 or TRBD2 (6 bases each). The CDR3 covers 14 residues. Germline V lookup: CDR1 DFQATT, CDR2 SNEGSKA (reference sequence). V dropped 6 bases and J dropped 1 base, with 16 bases sitting between them. DNA for the CDR3: TGCAGTGCCCGGAGGGAACAGGGATCCTACGAGCAGTACTTC. Translating gives CSARREQGSYEQYF.

This chain links TRBV14 with TRBJ2-4; the match to TRBD1 covers 8 bases. This CDR3 is 15 amino acids long. J was trimmed by 8 bases and V by 3 bases; bases with no gene match: 9. Germline loops: CDR1 SGHDN, CDR2 FVKESK. The CDR3 DNA follows: TGTGCCAGCAGCCAGGACAGGGTTGGGATCGACATTCAGTACTTC. Protein: CASSQDRVGIDIQYF. The whole variable domain, remainder taken from reference TRBV14 and TRBJ2-4, is EAGVTQFPSHSVIEKGQTVTLRCDPISGHDNLYWYRRVMGKEIKFLLHFVKESKQDESGMPNNRFLAERTGGTYSTLKVQPAELEDSGVYFCASSQDRVGIDIQYFGAGTRLSVL.

This clonotype has only a few counts. The rearrangement links TRBV27 to TRBJ2-1, with 8 positions matching TRBD1. V shed 3 bases, J shed 6 bases, and the junction held 10 bases outside the gene matches. The CDR3 loop spans 16 amino acids. The V gene's germline CDR1 is MNHEY and CDR2 SMNVEV (reference sequence). The CDR3 region is CASSFSPTGDINEQFF. In DNA form, the CDR3 reads TGTGCCAGCAGTTTCTCCCCGACAGGGGACATCAATGAGCAGTTCTTC.

The V gene is TRBV7-8, the J gene TRBJ1-1; no definite D call. The CDR3 is made up of 14 amino acids. V lost 7 bases and J 2 bases, leaving 14 bases between the germline ends. Germline-derived CDR1 and CDR2 are SGHVS and FQNEAQ. CDR3 region: CASTAVGINTEAFF. CDR3 in DNA: TGTGCCAGCACCGCAGTGGGGATTAACACTGAAGCTTTCTTT.

The chain has TRBV7-9 and TRBJ2-7; D possibly uses TRBD1 or TRBD2 (6 bases each). The CDR3 has 16 residues. The ends were cut back, 0 bases at V and 7 bases at J, with 19 bases in the middle. The germline V gene encodes CDR1 SEHNR and CDR2 FQNEAQ (reference sequence). This CDR3 is CASSLAGHAVGGEQYF. In DNA, the CDR3 is TGTGCCAGCAGCTTAGCGGGACACGCCGTTGGGGGGGAGCAGTACTTC.

This clonotype has at least ten counts. The chain recombines TRBV9 with TRBJ2-7; D unresolved. Germline values: CDR1 SGDLS, CDR2 YYNGEE. Trimming cost V 0 bases and J 3 bases, with 13 bases left between them. The CDR3 runs 15 residues. The CDR3 sequence: CASSVAAGVYYEQYF. CDR3 nucleotide sequence: TGTGCCAGCAGCGTAGCGGCAGGCGTCTACTACGAGCAGTACTTC. Full variable domain (rest looked up from reference TRBV9 and TRBJ2-7): DSGVTQTPKHLITATGQRVTLRCSPRSGDLSVYWYQQSLDQGLQFLIQYYNGEERAKGNILERFSAQQFPDLHSELNLSSLELGDSALYFCASSVAAGVYYEQYFGPGTRLTVT.

This chain joins TRBV20-1 and TRBJ2-2; TRBD1 matches at 7 bases. This CDR3 is built from 17 residues. Looked up from germline, CDR1 is DFQATT and CDR2 is SNEGSKA (reference sequence). The CDR3 sequence is CCAREGALAGNTGELFF. As DNA, the CDR3 is TGCTGCGCTAGAGAGGGGGCGCTAGCCGGGAACACCGGGGAGCTGTTTTTT.

This clonotype has just a few counts. This rearrangement joins TRBV24-1 to TRBJ2-3; D not certain. This CDR3 has 15 amino acids. Germline CDR1 reads KGHDR; CDR2 reads SFDVKD. Between the trimmed V and J ends, which lost 5 bases and 4 bases, there was a span of 15 bases. The CDR3 coding sequence is TGTGCCACCAGTGCTCCGGGTTTTGCTTCAGATACGCAGTATTTT. Translating gives CATSAPGFASDTQYF.

There are a few counts of this clonotype. J is TRBJ1-1 and V is TRBV29-1; possibly TRBD1 for D (6 bases). The CDR3 spans 14 residues. Germline values: CDR1 SQVTM, CDR2 ANQGSEA. V dropped 3 bases and J dropped 1 base, with 12 bases sitting between them. The CDR3 loop reads CSVDGQGQNTEAFF. The CDR3 DNA is TGCAGCGTTGATGGGCAGGGGCAGAACACTGAAGCTTTCTTT.

There are many counts of this clonotype. The V gene is TRBV5-6, the J gene TRBJ2-2; 15 bases map to TRBD2. With V trimmed by 4 bases and J by 0 bases, 4 bases remained unmatched. Germline V CDR1 and CDR2: SGHDT, YYEEEE. This CDR3 is built from 18 residues. CDR3 sequence (DNA): TGTGCCAGCAGCGGGGGACTAGCGGGGGGTCCGAACACCGGGGAGCTGTTTTTT. Translation gives CASSGGLAGGPNTGELFF.

The rearrangement links TRBV5-1 to TRBJ2-7; D remains ambiguous. V lost 1 base and J lost 0, with 11 bases in between. This CDR3 comprises 15 residues. The germline CDR1 and CDR2 sequences are SGHRS and YFSETQ. The CDR3, as DNA: TGCGCCAGCAGCTTGAATGGGCCGAGCTCCTACGAGCAGTACTTC. Protein: CASSLNGPSSYEQYF.